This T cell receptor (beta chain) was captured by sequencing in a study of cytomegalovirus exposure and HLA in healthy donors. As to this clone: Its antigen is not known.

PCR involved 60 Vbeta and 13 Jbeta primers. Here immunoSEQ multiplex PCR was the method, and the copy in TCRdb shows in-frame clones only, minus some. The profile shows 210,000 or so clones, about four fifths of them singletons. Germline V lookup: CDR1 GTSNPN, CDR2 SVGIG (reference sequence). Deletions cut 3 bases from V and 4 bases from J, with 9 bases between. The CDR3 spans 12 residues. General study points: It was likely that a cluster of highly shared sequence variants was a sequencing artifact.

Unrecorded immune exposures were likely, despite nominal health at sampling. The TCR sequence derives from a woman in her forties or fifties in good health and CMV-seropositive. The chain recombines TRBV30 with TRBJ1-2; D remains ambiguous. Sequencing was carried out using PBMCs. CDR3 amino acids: CAWRTHPYGYTF. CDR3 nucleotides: TGTGCCTGGAGGACACACCCCTATGGCTACACCTTC.